A single sample gave rise to the 18 T cell receptor beta chains below, sequenced in a study of immune evolution from preneoplasia to lung adenocarcinoma. The method was immunoSEQ multiplex PCR; TCRdb's version includes in-frame clones alone and lacks a portion of them. Of some 10,000 clones in the sample, roughly 85% were seen once. The specimen was FFPE invasive lung adenocarcinoma tissue. The receptor source for this set is a person aged 70 to 79 with invasive lung adenocarcinoma.

This clone was detected once. The gene calls are TRBV9 and TRBJ2-2; 14 bases map to TRBD2. CDR3 size: 17 residues. V lost 3 bases and J lost 5; bases outside the gene matches: 6. The germline gives CDR1 SGDLS, CDR2 YYNGEE. The CDR3 DNA is TGTGCCAGCAGCGAGACTAGCGGGAGGGGAGGAACCGGGGAGCTGTTTTTT. Residues: CASSETSGRGGTGELFF.

The genes are TRBV29-1 and TRBJ2-7; D might be TRBD1 or TRBD2, each matching 5 bases. The V gene's germline CDR1 is SQVTM and CDR2 ANQGSEA. V lost 3 bases, J lost 2 bases, and 20 bases lay in between. This CDR3 contains 16 residues. This chain's CDR3 is CSVDASRDPITYEQYF. The CDR3 bases are TGCAGCGTTGATGCCAGTAGGGACCCTATTACCTACGAGCAGTACTTC.

The chain has TRBV2 and TRBJ2-2, with D tentatively TRBD1 (6 bases). V was clipped by 8 bases and J by 6 bases, with 13 bases between them. This CDR3 is 13 amino acids long. Germline lookup yields CDR1 SNHLY and CDR2 FYNNEI. Written as DNA, the CDR3 is TGTGCCAGCCAGCCAGGGGTCCCCGGGGAGCTGTTTTTT. Translation: CASQPGVPGELFF.

This clone came up a few times. This sequence joins TRBV7-3 and TRBJ2-3; D gene ambiguous. This CDR3 has 12 residues. In germline, CDR1 is SGHTA, CDR2 FQGTGA. V was trimmed by 3 bases and J by 0 bases, leaving 1 base between them. CDR3 residues: CASSFSTDTQYF. The CDR3 DNA reads as TGTGCCAGCAGCTTTAGCACAGATACGCAGTATTTT.

In its sample, this clone was seen once. The CDR3 coding sequence is TGTGCCAGCAGTTTACGTTGGGGGTCGGGCGACTATGGCTACACCTTC. Translated: CASSLRWGSGDYGYTF. The V and J genes are TRBV28 and TRBJ1-2, with D tentatively TRBD1 (5 bases). There are 16 residues in the CDR3. Germline loops: CDR1 MDHEN, CDR2 SYDVKM. Trimming took off 2 bases at V and 3 bases at J, with 16 bases between the two ends.

The rearrangement links TRBV9 to TRBJ2-5, with 14 bases identical to TRBD2. Looked up from germline, CDR1 is SGDLS and CDR2 is YYNGEE. This CDR3 contains 18 residues. The V gene end was trimmed by 4 bases and the J gene end by 2 bases; junction bases not matched to a gene: 10. The CDR3, as DNA: TGTGCCAGCAGCACCCCGGGACTAGCGGGGGAGCTTCAAGAGACCCAGTACTTC. Amino acids: CASSTPGLAGELQETQYF.

Only a few counts were recorded for this clone. The V call is TRBV9, the J call TRBJ1-5; no reliable D call. There are 14 residues in the CDR3. Per germline, CDR1 SGDLS and CDR2 YYNGEE. V lost 0 bases and J lost 3, with 7 bases in between. In nucleotides, the CDR3 is TGTGCCAGCAGCGTAGTGGGGTCCAATCAGCCCCAGCATTTT. The encoded protein is CASSVVGSNQPQHF. The full variable domain, its missing parts supplied by reference TRBV9 and TRBJ1-5, is DSGVTQTPKHLITATGQRVTLRCSPRSGDLSVYWYQQSLDQGLQFLIQYYNGEERAKGNILERFSAQQFPDLHSELNLSSLELGDSALYFCASSVVGSNQPQHFGDGTRLSIL.

The chain couples TRBV28 to TRBJ1-1; D unclear. Per the germline V gene, CDR1 is MDHEN and CDR2 is SYDVKM. This CDR3 is 15 amino acids long. V lost 6 bases and J lost 1, with 15 bases in between. The CDR3 bases are TGTGCCAGCAGGGAAGCGGGCAAAACGAACACTGAAGCTTTCTTT. The encoded protein is CASREAGKTNTEAFF.

The chain joins TRBV2 to TRBJ1-1; unclear D gene. V was shortened by 8 bases and J by 5 bases, with 18 bases between the two germline ends. Per germline, CDR1 SNHLY and CDR2 FYNNEI. The CDR3 loop spans 14 amino acids. CDR3 protein: CASLQGGRRTEAFF. The DNA for the CDR3 is TGTGCCAGCCTCCAAGGAGGGCGGAGGACTGAAGCTTTCTTT.

The V and J genes are TRBV6-6 and TRBJ1-5; no reliable D call. Trimming removed 4 bases from V and 5 bases from J, with 6 bases in between. CDR3 size: 12 residues. The germline V gene has CDR1 MNHNY and CDR2 SVGAGI (reference sequence). CDR3 sequence reads: CASSSSDQPQHF. The CDR3 DNA sequence: TGTGCCAGCAGTTCCTCAGATCAGCCCCAGCATTTT.

This sequence joins TRBV6-1 and TRBJ1-1, with D uncertain. Germline values: CDR1 MNHNS, CDR2 SASEGT. V gave up 0 bases and J gave up 1 base, with 3 bases separating them. The CDR3 loop spans 13 amino acids. The CDR3 region is CASSEAGNTEAFF. In nucleotides, the CDR3 is TGTGCCAGCAGTGAAGCCGGGAACACTGAAGCTTTCTTT.

This rearrangement joins TRBV27 to TRBJ2-7; weak D call: TRBD1 (5 bases). Germline CDR1 MNHEY, CDR2 SMNVEV (reference sequence). This CDR3 region has 12 residues. The ends were cut back, 8 bases at V and 8 bases at J, with 16 bases in the middle. CDR3 sequence (DNA): TGTGCCAGCTCTTACAATGACAGAAAGCAGTACTTC. The encoded protein is CASSYNDRKQYF.

This clone appeared once. The chain uses TRBV20-1 and TRBJ2-3; TRBD1 matches at 8 bases. The CDR3 is 11 residues long. The junction had 1 base not matched to a gene; V was cut back by 6 bases and J by 5 bases. Germline assignment: CDR1 DFQATT and CDR2 SNEGSKA (reference sequence). CDR3 in DNA: TGCAGTGCCGGGACAGGAGATACGCAGTATTTT. Translated, it gives CSAGTGDTQYF.

CDR3 DNA: TGTGCCAGCAGTTTCGGAGGCCCGGGGGGCTACACCTTC. Translated, it gives CASSFGGPGGYTF. This rearrangement joins TRBV27 to TRBJ1-2; D remains ambiguous. This CDR3 spans 13 amino acids. Germline CDR1 MNHEY, CDR2 SMNVEV (reference sequence). Deletions cut 3 bases from V and 8 bases from J, with 13 bases between.

The chain uses TRBV30 and TRBJ1-1, with TRBD1 matching over 10 bases. The CDR3 has 17 residues. V dropped 4 bases and J dropped 1; count of bases not matched to a gene: 12. Germline CDR1 is GTSNPN and CDR2 is SVGIG (reference sequence). The CDR3 sequence: CAWTLKLGQGPNTEAFF. The CDR3 DNA sequence: TGTGCCTGGACCTTAAAGTTGGGACAGGGGCCGAACACTGAAGCTTTCTTT.

This chain links TRBV5-6 with TRBJ2-1, with TRBD1 identical over 9 bases. V trimming: 3 bases; J trimming: 8 bases; junction bases outside the gene matches: 9. The germline V gene encodes CDR1 SGHDT and CDR2 YYEEEE. The CDR3 contains 15 residues. The CDR3 region has the DNA TGTGCCAGCAGCTCCGCACAGGGGGCAGGGTATGAGCAGTTCTTC. Translated, it gives CASSSAQGAGYEQFF.

This chain joins TRBV29-1 and TRBJ2-3, with D possibly matching TRBD1 (6 bases). The CDR3 totals 17 residues. Looked up from germline, CDR1 is SQVTM and CDR2 is ANQGSEA. V was shortened by 5 bases and J by 0 bases, with 21 bases between the two germline ends. The CDR3, as DNA: TGCAGCGTTTTAGGAGTTGGGGGCTTACTGAGCACAGATACGCAGTATTTT. It is translated as CSVLGVGGLLSTDTQYF.

The chain carries TRBV7-8 and TRBJ1-2; D unclear. The germline V gene has CDR1 SGHVS and CDR2 FQNEAQ. The ends were cut back, 0 bases at V and 8 bases at J, with 10 bases in the middle. The CDR3 length is 13 residues. For the CDR3, the DNA is TGTGCCAGCAGCTTAGCGTCCGGAGAAGGCTACACCTTC. Protein sequence: CASSLASGEGYTF.